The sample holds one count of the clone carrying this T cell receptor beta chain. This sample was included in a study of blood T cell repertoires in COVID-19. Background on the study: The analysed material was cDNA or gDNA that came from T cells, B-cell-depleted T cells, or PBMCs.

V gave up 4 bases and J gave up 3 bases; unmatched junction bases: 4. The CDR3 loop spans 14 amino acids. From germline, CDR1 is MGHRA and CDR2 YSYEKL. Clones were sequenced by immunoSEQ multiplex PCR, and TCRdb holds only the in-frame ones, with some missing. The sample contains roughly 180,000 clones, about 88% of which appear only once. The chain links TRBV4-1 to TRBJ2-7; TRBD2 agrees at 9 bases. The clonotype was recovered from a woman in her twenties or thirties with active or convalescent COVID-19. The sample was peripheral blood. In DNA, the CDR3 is TGCGCCAGCAGCCTAGGGACTAGCCACTACGAGCAGTACTTC. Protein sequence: CASSLGTSHYEQYF.